This T cell receptor (beta chain) stems from a study of beta chain features in type 1 diabetes. Notes on the study in general: Type 1 diabetes patients had VDJ junctions that carried fewer insertions and more deletions.

The germline V and J ends were trimmed by 7 bases and 9 bases, with 16 bases remaining between them. The CDR3 has 12 amino acids. Germline assignment: CDR1 SQVTM and CDR2 ANQGSEA. All of the isolated RNA was reverse transcribed, so expressed TCRB transcripts were sequenced. Clones were read by immunoSEQ multiplex PCR, and TCRdb kept only the in-frame ones, dropping some. The sample shows 140,000 to 150,000 clones, roughly 48% of them seen only once. Notes on this clone: Its antigen is not known.

The chain carries TRBV29-1 and TRBJ2-1; no firm D call. This clonotype was sampled from a man between 18 and 35 years old in good health. The sample consisted of Tregs from blood. CDR3 region: CSARVGFGEQFF. In DNA, the CDR3 is TGCAGCGCCCGCGTCGGGTTTGGTGAGCAGTTCTTC.